The 24 T cell receptor beta chains reported below all come from one sample, sequenced in a study of T cell changes during pregnancy in multiple sclerosis. Measured with immunoSEQ multiplex PCR; TCRdb has only the in-frame clones, and not every one. The table records about 64,000 clones, around 97% of them present only once. Sequences were derived from CD8+ T cells from peripheral blood mononuclear cells, sampled after pregnancy. All receptors derive from a female donor with multiple sclerosis, enrolled in a pregnancy study.

V gene TRBV7-3 combines with J gene TRBJ2-1, with D possibly being TRBD2 (5 bases). The CDR3 is 13 residues long. Germline CDR1 and CDR2: SGHTA and FQGTGA. V was clipped by 4 bases and J by 4 bases, with 8 bases between them. CDR3 residues: CASSSGLYNEQFF. CDR3 sequence (DNA): TGTGCCAGCAGCTCAGGACTTTACAATGAGCAGTTCTTC.

The chain uses TRBV7-2 and TRBJ2-7; D might be TRBD1 (5 bases). The CDR3 spans 14 residues. Looked up from germline, CDR1 is SGHTA and CDR2 is FQGNSA. The V gene lost 1 base and the J gene lost 4 bases, with 11 bases spanning the gap. CDR3 nucleotide sequence: TGTGCCAGCAGCTTAGTTGGGGCAGGTTACGAGCAGTACTTC. Its protein product is CASSLVGAGYEQYF.

The rearrangement links TRBV9 to TRBJ1-3, with D tentatively TRBD1 (5 bases). Germline assignment: CDR1 SGDLS and CDR2 YYNGEE. This CDR3 region has 16 residues. V was trimmed by 2 bases and J by 0 bases, leaving 12 bases between them. The CDR3 DNA reads as TGTGCCAGCAGCGTCCTGGACATCAGCTCTGGAAACACCATATATTTT. Translated: CASSVLDISSGNTIYF.

To note about this clone: At one end the junction does not follow the germline gene, possibly because of a read error. This chain uses TRBV6-5 with TRBJ2-7; TRBD1 aligns across 7 bases. CDR3 size: 10 residues. Germline CDR1 is MNHEY and CDR2 is SVGAGI. The CDR3 loop reads CASSYRQGSF. CDR3 nucleotides: TGTGCCAGCAGTTATAGACAGGGAAGCTTC.

CDR3 in DNA: TGTGCCAGTAGTATTTTTGGTAGCACTGAAGCTTTCTTT. This translates into CASSIFGSTEAFF. The rearrangement uses TRBV19 and TRBJ1-1, with D hard to call. Germline assignment: CDR1 LNHDA and CDR2 SQIVND (reference sequence). CDR3 length equals 13 residues. The V gene lost 3 bases and the J gene lost 4 bases, with 9 bases spanning the gap.

With regard to this clone: The junction departs from the called germline gene at one end, perhaps through a read error. The chain has TRBV7-9 and TRBJ2-5; 10 nucleotides align to TRBD2. This CDR3 is built from 14 residues. Germline-derived CDR1 and CDR2 are SEHNR and FQNEAQ (reference sequence). CDR3 sequence: CVSRPSGGKETQYF. As DNA, the CDR3 is TGTGTCAGCAGGCCTAGCGGGGGTAAAGAGACCCAGTACTTC.

CDR3 DNA: TGTGCCAGCAAAACAGCAACGCTCGGGGGCACTGAAGCTTTCTTT. This sequence encodes CASKTATLGGTEAFF. The chain couples TRBV27 to TRBJ1-1, with a tentative D call TRBD1 (5 bases). Trimming cost V 7 bases and J 4 bases, with 19 bases left between them. The CDR3 consists of 15 residues. The germline CDR1 and CDR2 sequences are MNHEY and SMNVEV (reference sequence).

This sequence joins TRBV6-4 and TRBJ1-2; 8 bases fit TRBD1. The V gene's germline CDR1 is MRHNA and CDR2 SNTAGT. This CDR3 region has 14 residues. The J segment lost 8 bases and the V segment lost 2 bases, leaving 7 bases of the junction unmatched. CDR3 loop: CASSDPRGRLGYTF. The CDR3 bases are TGTGCCAGCAGTGACCCCAGGGGGCGGCTCGGCTACACCTTC.

The rearrangement links TRBV7-9 to TRBJ2-3; TRBD1 aligns across 9 bases. Germline V lookup: CDR1 SEHNR, CDR2 FQNEAQ (reference sequence). Germline trimming cut 4 bases from V and 6 bases from J; bases unmatched to any gene: 8. The CDR3 runs to 15 residues. DNA for the CDR3: TGTGCCAGCAGCTCCACAGGGGGCACAGGGGATACGCAGTATTTT. Translating gives CASSSTGGTGDTQYF.

The chain links TRBV7-9 to TRBJ1-6, with D maybe TRBD1 (6 bases). V was clipped by 5 bases and J by 7 bases, with 15 bases between them. This CDR3 region has 15 residues. Germline values: CDR1 SEHNR, CDR2 FQNEAQ (reference sequence). CDR3 sequence (DNA): TGTGCCAGCAGCCCCCCCAGGGGCGGGAATTCACCCCTCCACTTT. Translation gives CASSPPRGGNSPLHF.

The CDR3 DNA is TGTGCCAGCAGTTCAGCGGACTCCCTCTCCTACAATGAGCAGTTCTTC. Protein product: CASSSADSLSYNEQFF. The V and J genes are TRBV11-2 and TRBJ2-1, with D perhaps matching TRBD2 (5 bases). Germline V gene data show CDR1 as SGHAT and CDR2 as FQNNGV. V was cut by 6 bases and J by 0 bases, with 15 bases left in between. The CDR3 contains 16 residues. Using reference TRBV11-2 and TRBJ2-1 for the parts outside the CDR3, the full variable domain is EAGVAQSPRYKIIEKRQSVAFWCNPISGHATLYWYQQILGQGPKLLIQFQNNGVVDDSQLPKDRFSAERLKGVDSTLKIQPAKLEDSAVYLCASSSADSLSYNEQFFGPGTRLTVL.

The CDR3 DNA is TGTGCCAGTAGTATCATCCCACCCGGACTAGCAGAGGGGGAGCTGTTTTTT. Translating gives CASSIIPPGLAEGELFF. The gene calls are TRBV19 and TRBJ2-2; 8 nucleotides align to TRBD2. CDR3 length: 17 residues. Germline assignment: CDR1 LNHDA and CDR2 SQIVND (reference sequence). V lost 3 bases and J lost 8; bases outside the gene matches: 14.

J is TRBJ2-7 and V is TRBV5-6; 8 nucleotides agree with TRBD1. Losses at the gene ends were 4 bases for V and 3 bases for J; bases not matched to a gene: 12. CDR3 length equals 16 residues. Germline loops: CDR1 SGHDT, CDR2 YYEEEE. The CDR3 reads CASSQPYRDRSYEQYF. CDR3 DNA: TGTGCCAGCAGCCAACCTTATAGGGACAGGAGCTACGAGCAGTACTTC.

The chain employs TRBV19 and TRBJ1-1; no clear D. V lost 0 bases, J lost 2 bases, and 7 bases lay in between. CDR1 and CDR2 (germline): LNHDA, SQIVND (reference sequence). This CDR3 comprises 14 residues. Here the CDR3 reads CASSIDWANTEAFF. CDR3 coding DNA: TGTGCCAGTAGTATAGATTGGGCAAACACTGAAGCTTTCTTT.

The chain couples TRBV10-3 to TRBJ2-3; 7 nucleotides match TRBD1. The CDR3 has 16 amino acids. V was pared by 0 bases and J by 2 bases, with 5 bases of the junction left unmatched. In germline, CDR1 is ENHRY, CDR2 SYGVKD. DNA for the CDR3: TGTGCCATCAGTGAGTCGATTGGACAGGTCACAGATACGCAGTATTTT. Its protein is CAISESIGQVTDTQYF.

This clone was recorded once. The chain couples TRBV28 to TRBJ2-1; 8 bases map to TRBD2. Per the germline V gene, CDR1 is MDHEN and CDR2 is SYDVKM. The CDR3 totals 15 residues. The junction had 1 base not matched to a gene; V was cut back by 3 bases and J by 0 bases. The CDR3 region is CASSFGTSSYNEQFF. In nucleotides, the CDR3 is TGTGCCAGCAGTTTCGGGACTAGCTCCTACAATGAGCAGTTCTTC. The full variable domain, completed using reference TRBV28 and TRBJ2-1, is DVKVTQSSRYLVKRTGEKVFLECVQDMDHENMFWYRQDPGLGLRLIYFSYDVKMKEKGDIPEGYSVSREKKERFSLILESASTNQTSMYLCASSFGTSSYNEQFFGPGTRLTVL.

This clone was observed once. V usage is TRBV5-6 and J usage is TRBJ2-7; 11 positions match TRBD2. CDR1 is SGHDT, CDR2 YYEEEE, per germline. This CDR3 region has 14 residues. With 4 bases clipped from V and 3 bases from J, the junction kept 3 bases outside the gene matches. CDR3 sequence reads: CASSGGTSGYEQYF. CDR3 sequence (DNA): TGTGCCAGCAGCGGAGGGACTAGCGGCTACGAGCAGTACTTC.

The chain links TRBV29-1 to TRBJ2-7, with D tentatively TRBD2 (6 bases). Trimming removed 5 bases from V and 2 bases from J, with 16 bases in between. CDR1 is SQVTM and CDR2 is ANQGSEA in the germline V gene. The CDR3 has 14 amino acids. CDR3 nucleotide sequence: TGCAGCGTTCGGCGGGCAGGGAGGACCTACGAGCAGTACTTC. Its protein is CSVRRAGRTYEQYF.

This chain links TRBV18 with TRBJ1-1, with 10 bases lining up with TRBD1. This CDR3 has 15 residues. V shed 3 bases and J 1 base; nucleotides not matched to a gene: 2. Germline loops: CDR1 KGHSH, CDR2 LQKENI. In nucleotides, the CDR3 is TGTGCCAGCTCACCCCGGGACAGGGGGAACACTGAAGCTTTCTTT. Residues: CASSPRDRGNTEAFF.

This chain connects TRBV11-3 to TRBJ2-3; 10 bases line up with TRBD2. The J segment lost 6 bases and the V segment lost 5 bases, leaving 11 bases of the junction unmatched. Germline CDR1 is SGHNT and CDR2 is YENEEA. This CDR3 has 16 amino acids. The CDR3 sequence: CASSPDSGRTGDTQYF. Here the CDR3 DNA reads TGTGCCAGCAGCCCCGATAGCGGGAGGACGGGGGATACGCAGTATTTT.

The genes are TRBV28 and TRBJ1-5; D remains unclear. The CDR3 extends over 13 amino acids. The germline gives CDR1 MDHEN, CDR2 SYDVKM. With 5 bases removed from V and 5 bases from J, the gap between germline ends came to 10 bases. CDR3 protein: CASSLTAYQPQHF. The DNA for the CDR3 is TGTGCCAGCAGTCTGACTGCTTATCAGCCCCAGCATTTT. Together with reference TRBV28 and TRBJ1-5, the CDR3 gives the full variable domain: DVKVTQSSRYLVKRTGEKVFLECVQDMDHENMFWYRQDPGLGLRLIYFSYDVKMKEKGDIPEGYSVSREKKERFSLILESASTNQTSMYLCASSLTAYQPQHFGDGTRLSIL.

This rearrangement joins TRBV28 to TRBJ2-7, with D tentatively TRBD1 (6 bases). V was pared by 2 bases and J by 0 bases, with 11 bases between. The CDR3 covers 15 residues. Looked up from germline, CDR1 is MDHEN and CDR2 is SYDVKM. The CDR3 sequence: CASSLPTGHSYEQYF. In DNA form, the CDR3 reads TGTGCCAGCAGTTTACCGACAGGACACTCCTACGAGCAGTACTTC.

This clone occurred once. The chain employs TRBV5-1 and TRBJ2-1; 13 positions match TRBD2. V shed 3 bases, J shed 7 bases, and the junction held 7 bases outside the gene matches. Germline CDR1 SGHRS, CDR2 YFSETQ. The length of the CDR3 is 16 residues. CDR3 sequence: CASSSGLAGVENEQFF. CDR3 DNA sequence: TGCGCCAGCAGCTCCGGACTAGCGGGGGTAGAAAATGAGCAGTTCTTC.

This clone came up a few times. The chain carries TRBV10-3 and TRBJ1-1, with 8 bases matching TRBD1. Germline V lookup: CDR1 ENHRY, CDR2 SYGVKD. With V trimmed by 6 bases and J by 2 bases, 8 bases remained unmatched. The CDR3 loop spans 15 amino acids. The CDR3 sequence: CAISQPSGGNTEAFF. DNA of the CDR3: TGTGCCATCAGCCAACCCTCAGGGGGCAACACTGAAGCTTTCTTT.